This T cell receptor (beta chain) was recovered during a study of cytomegalovirus exposure and HLA in healthy donors. The donors formed part of the roughly 120-subject validation cohort, distinct from the approximately 640-subject first cohort. CDR1 is MNHEY, CDR2 SVGAGI, per germline. Trimming stripped 2 bases from V and 4 bases from J, with 14 bases between. There are 15 residues in the CDR3. Clones were sequenced by immunoSEQ multiplex PCR, and TCRdb holds only the in-frame ones, with some missing. The data hold 150,000 to 180,000 clones, with 75% to 90% observed a single time. This clonotype originated in a man between 18 and 29 years old in good health and CMV-seropositive. Sequences were obtained from PBMCs. The gene calls are TRBV6-5 and TRBJ1-2; no definite D call. The CDR3 bases are TGTGCCAGCAGTTACGAGAGGGAATCCCCCTATGGCTACACCTTC. Translating it yields CASSYERESPYGYTF.